This T cell receptor beta chain emerged from a study of post-analysis software for immune sequencing data. This CDR3 has 13 amino acids. With 7 bases clipped from V and 2 bases from J, the junction kept 8 bases outside the gene matches. Germline CDR1 reads SQVTM; CDR2 reads ANQGSEA. Only a few counts were recorded for this clonotype. Antigen: not known. Each TCR beta cDNA library carried unique molecular identifiers. MiXCR, applied by TCRdb to the PCR reads, yields one record per CDR3 protein. The sample shows 650,000 to 900,000 distinct CDR3 sequences, roughly 50% of them seen only once. Whole-study results and caveats: Controls significantly exceeded multiple sclerosis patients in normalized Chao1 diversity. Co-batched samples clustered tightly together by F measure. Patients showed TRBV5-6, TRBV5-1 and TRBV20-1 among roughly 5 TRBV segments more frequent than in controls.

The sequence came from a girl between 5 and 17 years old with multiple sclerosis. The chain couples TRBV29-1 to TRBJ2-7; TRBD1 matches at 7 bases. Sequenced: blood. The CDR3 here is CSAGTVGAYEQYF. The DNA for the CDR3 is TGCAGCGCTGGGACAGTGGGAGCCTACGAGCAGTACTTC.